This paragraph reports one TCR beta chain. Germline CDR1 reads SGHTA; CDR2 reads FQGNSA. This CDR3 region has 14 residues. V dropped 4 bases and J dropped 5 bases, with 11 bases sitting between them. The entry originates in a study of blood T cells in healthy people across ages. Sample-barcoded 5' priming and a J-beta primer mix drove a second PCR of about 6 to 11 cycles. With 12 random nucleotides, a template-switch adaptor tagged each individual cDNA molecule. TCRdb re-derived calls from the 5' RACE reads in MiXCR, one entry per CDR3 protein. The sample comprises some 760,000 distinct CDR3 sequences, approximately 25% of which are singletons, and more than 8% rests with the top ten. These data are also associated with another study on T cells of mothers and their children. That report adds: In this cohort, donors were a few healthy Caucasian mothers plus their six children.

Sequenced: blood. The chain recombines TRBV7-2 with TRBJ1-4; D perhaps matches TRBD1 (6 bases). This receptor was obtained from a boy aged 5 to 17 in good health. The CDR3 sequence: CASSWDKGNEKLFF. The CDR3 bases are TGTGCCAGCAGCTGGGACAAGGGGAATGAAAAACTGTTTTTT.